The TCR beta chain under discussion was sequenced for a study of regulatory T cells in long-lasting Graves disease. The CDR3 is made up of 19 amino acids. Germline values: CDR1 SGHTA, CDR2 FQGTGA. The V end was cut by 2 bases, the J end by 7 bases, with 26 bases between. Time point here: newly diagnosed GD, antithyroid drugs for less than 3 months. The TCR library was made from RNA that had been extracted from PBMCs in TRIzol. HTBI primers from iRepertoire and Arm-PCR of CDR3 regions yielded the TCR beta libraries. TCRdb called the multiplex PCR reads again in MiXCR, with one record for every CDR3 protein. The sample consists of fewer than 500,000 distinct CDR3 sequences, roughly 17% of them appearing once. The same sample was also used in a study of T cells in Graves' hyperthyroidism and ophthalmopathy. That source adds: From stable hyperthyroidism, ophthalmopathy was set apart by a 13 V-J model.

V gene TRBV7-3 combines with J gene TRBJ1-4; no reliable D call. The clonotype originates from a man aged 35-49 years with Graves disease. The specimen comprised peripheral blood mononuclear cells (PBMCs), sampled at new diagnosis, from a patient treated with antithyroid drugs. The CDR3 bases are TGTGCCAGCAGCTTACTTACATCCACGATCCCGGGGTGGGGTGAAAAACTGTTTTTT. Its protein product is CASSLLTSTIPGWGEKLFF. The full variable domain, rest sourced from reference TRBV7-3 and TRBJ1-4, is GAGVSQTPSNKVTEKGKYVELRCDPISGHTALYWYRQSLGQGPEFLIYFQGTGAADDSGLPNDRFFAVRPEGSVSTLKIQRTERGDSAVYLCASSLLTSTIPGWGEKLFFGSGTQLSVL.